This T cell receptor (beta chain) was retrieved from a study of Graves' ophthalmopathy and Graves' hyperthyroidism. At the level of the study: There was a collection of peripheral blood at initial diagnosis, before any treatment. Study findings and constraints: Blood shared most expanded thyroid clonotypes above 0.001 frequency.

Certain patients, namely those with other autoimmune diseases, uncontrolled infections, pregnancy or lactation, were excluded. Orbital computed tomography, together with clinical symptoms, serum thyroxine, TRAb and thyroid ultrasound, was used for diagnosis. About this clonotype: Antigen unknown.

The CDR3 consists of 16 residues. The germline gives CDR1 DFQATT, CDR2 SNEGSKA (reference sequence). V shed 5 bases, J shed 7 bases, and the junction held 11 bases outside the gene matches. RNA transcripts served as template for amplifying TCR beta CDR3 sequences. A first-round RT-PCR used HTBI primers, followed by a second-round multiplex PCR. TCRdb processed the multiplex PCR reads anew with MiXCR; each CDR3 protein has one entry. The table shows about 620,000 distinct CDR3 sequences, with about a fifth occurring only once. The sequence was obtained from a woman in her late teens or twenties with stable Graves' hyperthyroidism. Some clones in this sample may be carry-over from other donors' samples. Sequencing input: peripheral blood. The rearrangement links TRBV20-1 to TRBJ2-2, with 12 bases fitting TRBD1. CDR3 sequence reads: CSASIPGQGAVGELFF. CDR3 DNA sequence: TGCAGTGCTTCAATTCCGGGACAGGGGGCGGTCGGGGAGCTGTTTTTT.